The 14 T cell receptor beta chains reported below all come from one sample, sequenced in a study of cytomegalovirus exposure and HLA in healthy donors. Primers for the PCR totalled 60 Vbeta and 13 Jbeta. Profiling relied on immunoSEQ multiplex PCR, and the TCRdb table lists in-frame clones only, not all of them. This sample yields some 130,000 clones, of which about 80% are seen a single time; approximately 3% belongs to the top ten. The sequenced sample was PBMCs. These receptors came from a boy younger than 10 in good health and CMV-seronegative.

The chain has TRBV27 and TRBJ1-6; D not resolved. Trimming stripped 5 bases from V and 0 bases from J, with 14 bases between. This CDR3 region has 17 residues. Germline V CDR1 and CDR2: MNHEY, SMNVEV (reference sequence). The CDR3, as DNA: TGTGCCAGCAGTCCGGCAGGCCAGAGCTCCTATAATTCACCCCTCCACTTT. The encoded protein is CASSPAGQSSYNSPLHF.

The chain carries TRBV19 and TRBJ2-1, with D possibly being TRBD1 (6 bases). The ends were cut back, 4 bases at V and 8 bases at J, with 18 bases in the middle. Germline V gene lookup returns CDR1 LNHDA and CDR2 SQIVND (reference sequence). The CDR3 runs 15 residues. The DNA of the CDR3 is TGTGCCAGTAGTAACATTCAACAGGGCAGAGATGAGCAGTTCTTC. Its protein is CASSNIQQGRDEQFF.

The rearrangement links TRBV7-8 to TRBJ2-5; D is uncertain. Matching the DNA end better, TRBJ2-7 makes the J call doubtful. Germline-derived CDR1 and CDR2 are SGHVS and FQNEAQ. This CDR3 is built from 13 residues. CDR3 sequence reads: CASSPGLSYEQYF. The CDR3 DNA sequence: TGTGCCAGCAGCCCAGGCCTCTCCTACGAGCAGTACTTC.

This sequence joins TRBV19 and TRBJ2-1, with TRBD2 identical over 15 bases. The germline V gene encodes CDR1 LNHDA and CDR2 SQIVND (reference sequence). V was clipped by 5 bases and J by 7 bases; unmatched bases: 9. The CDR3 extends over 17 amino acids. This CDR3 is CASSPGLAGGPWNEQFF. CDR3 DNA sequence: TGTGCCAGTAGTCCCGGACTAGCGGGAGGGCCGTGGAATGAGCAGTTCTTC.

This chain connects TRBV30 to TRBJ2-1; TRBD1 agrees at 9 bases. J gave up 3 bases and V 1 base, and 1 base lay outside the gene matches. CDR3 length: 14 amino acids. Germline CDR1 reads GTSNPN; CDR2 reads SVGIG (reference sequence). The CDR3 sequence: CAWSGGQGYNEQFF. The CDR3, as DNA: TGTGCCTGGAGTGGGGGACAGGGCTACAATGAGCAGTTCTTC.

The J gene is TRBJ1-2, the V gene TRBV7-2; D is possibly TRBD1 (5 bases). Trimming left V 5 bases short and J 3 bases short, with 25 bases between. CDR3 length: 18 amino acids. Germline V gene sequence: CDR1 SGHTA, CDR2 FQGNSA. CDR3 coding DNA: TGTGCCAGCAGCGCCCCCAACCCCTGGACAAATAAGGACTATGGCTACACCTTC. Translation gives CASSAPNPWTNKDYGYTF.

The gene calls are TRBV7-6 and TRBJ2-1; no definite D call. The CDR3 extends over 14 amino acids. Between the trimmed V and J ends, which lost 2 bases and 10 bases, there was a span of 15 bases. Germline CDR1 reads SGHVS; CDR2 reads FNYEAQ. The CDR3 sequence: CASSLRPPAGEQFF. DNA of the CDR3: TGTGCCAGCAGCTTAAGGCCGCCTGCCGGGGAGCAGTTCTTC.

In regard to this clone: At one of its ends the junction is not consistent with the germline gene, which may arise from a read error. V is TRBV7-9 and J is TRBJ2-2; D possibly corresponds to TRBD1 (6 bases). The CDR3 runs 18 residues. Germline CDR1 reads SEHNR; CDR2 reads FQNEAQ (reference sequence). CDR3 DNA: TGTTCCAGCAGCTCCGACAGGCCTCCCGTCGCGAACACCGGGGAGCTGTTTTTT. It yields the protein CSSSSDRPPVANTGELFF.

The chain has TRBV7-8 and TRBJ2-5; 12 bases map to TRBD2. The J segment lost 9 bases and the V segment lost 1 base, leaving 9 bases of the junction unmatched. Germline V gene sequence: CDR1 SGHVS, CDR2 FQNEAQ. The CDR3 sequence is 16 residues long. CDR3 loop: CASSLVRLAGEGPQYF. The CDR3 coding sequence is TGTGCCAGCAGCTTAGTCCGACTAGCGGGAGAAGGTCCCCAGTACTTC.

This clone was recorded a few times. The chain carries TRBV7-9 and TRBJ2-7; 7 positions agree with TRBD1. This CDR3 has 14 amino acids. Germline lookup yields CDR1 SEHNR and CDR2 FQNEAQ (reference sequence). The J segment lost 2 bases and the V segment lost 5 bases, leaving 6 bases of the junction unmatched. CDR3 amino acids: CASSPPDRTYEQYF. CDR3 nucleotides: TGTGCCAGCAGCCCGCCGGACAGGACCTACGAGCAGTACTTC.

This clone was detected only a few times. The V and J genes are TRBV4-1 and TRBJ2-5, with 9 bases fitting TRBD1. This CDR3 has 15 residues. V trimming: 2 bases; J trimming: 7 bases; junction bases outside the gene matches: 8. Per the germline V gene, CDR1 is MGHRA and CDR2 is YSYEKL. The DNA of the CDR3 is TGCGCCAGCAGCCAATCTTCGGGGACAGGGAGGACCCAGTACTTC. Translating it yields CASSQSSGTGRTQYF.

This clone was observed once. V and J are TRBV7-6 and TRBJ1-1; maybe TRBD1 (5 bases). This CDR3 spans 11 amino acids. The germline V gene has CDR1 SGHVS and CDR2 FNYEAQ. Trimming took off 5 bases at V and 8 bases at J, with 9 bases between the two ends. DNA for the CDR3: TGTGCCAGCAGCGACAGTAGAGAAGCTTTCTTT. Amino acid sequence: CASSDSREAFF.

The V call is TRBV6-5, the J call TRBJ2-2, with a possible D match to TRBD1 (8 bases). The V end was cut by 3 bases, the J end by 4 bases, with 12 bases between. The CDR3 is 15 residues long. CDR1 is MNHEY, CDR2 SVGAGI, per germline. CDR3 nucleotide sequence: TGTGCCAGCAGTTATAACAGGGGGGGCACCGGGGAGCTGTTTTTT. Protein: CASSYNRGGTGELFF.

This chain uses TRBV19 with TRBJ1-1; possibly TRBD1 for D (5 bases). V shed 1 base and J shed 5 bases, with 11 bases lying between them. This CDR3 is built from 14 residues. CDR1 is LNHDA, CDR2 SQIVND, per germline (reference sequence). The DNA for the CDR3 is TGTGCCAGTAGTATAGGACAGTCTACTACTGAAGCTTTCTTT. It is translated as CASSIGQSTTEAFF.